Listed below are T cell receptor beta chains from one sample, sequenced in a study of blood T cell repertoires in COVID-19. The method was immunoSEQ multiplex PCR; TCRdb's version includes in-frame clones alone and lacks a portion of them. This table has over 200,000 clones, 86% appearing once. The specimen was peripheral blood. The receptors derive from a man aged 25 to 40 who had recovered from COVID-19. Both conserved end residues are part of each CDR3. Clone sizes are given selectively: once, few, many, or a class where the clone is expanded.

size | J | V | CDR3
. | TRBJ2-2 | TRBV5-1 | CASSLDGGANTGELFF
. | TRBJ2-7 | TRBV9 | CASSAGTGGHEQYF
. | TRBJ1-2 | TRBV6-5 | CASSYQGGYGYTF
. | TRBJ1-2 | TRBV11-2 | CASSLEAGAYGYTF
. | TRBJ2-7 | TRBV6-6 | CASSYSARVEQYF
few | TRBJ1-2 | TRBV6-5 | CASRGGDRVYGYTF
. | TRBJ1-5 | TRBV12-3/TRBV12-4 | CASSQGHNQPQHF
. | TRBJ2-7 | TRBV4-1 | CASSQDQSRAGSYEQYF
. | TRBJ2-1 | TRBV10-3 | CAISGSMGTGWRSTNEQFF
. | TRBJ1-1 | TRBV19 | CASSPSVRFQNTEAFF
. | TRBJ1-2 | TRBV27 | CASSRQGYGYTF
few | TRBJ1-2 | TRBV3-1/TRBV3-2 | CASSQGTGYYGYTF
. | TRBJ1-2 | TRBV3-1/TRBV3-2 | CASSQAGRTPGQGSGYTF
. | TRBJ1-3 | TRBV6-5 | CASSYRTDGNTIYF
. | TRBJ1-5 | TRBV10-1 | CASSESGEAQPQHF
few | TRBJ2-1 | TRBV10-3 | CAISQTGYHNEQFF
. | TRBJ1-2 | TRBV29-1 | CSVVIGRTLDSRGYTF
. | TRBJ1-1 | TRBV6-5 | CASSHRQGLNTEAFF
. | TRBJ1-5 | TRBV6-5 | CASSYRESNQPQHF
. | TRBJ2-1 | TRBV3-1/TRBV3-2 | CASSLQYNEQFF
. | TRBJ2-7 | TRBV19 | CASSVGQGIGEQYF
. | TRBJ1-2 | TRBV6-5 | CASSYFQGYGYTF
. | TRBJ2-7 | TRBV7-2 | CASSLARAGTYEQYF
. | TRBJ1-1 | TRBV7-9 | CASSFRSTEAFF
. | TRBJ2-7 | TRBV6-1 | CASSEARIWRLAGGGEQYF
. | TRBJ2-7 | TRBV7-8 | CASSLAYSYEQYF
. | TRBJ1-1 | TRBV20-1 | CSASRGQLNTEAFF
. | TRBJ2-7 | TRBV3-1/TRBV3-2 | CASTRDRAGEQYF
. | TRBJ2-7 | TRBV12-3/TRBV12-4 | CASSLGTGKQYF
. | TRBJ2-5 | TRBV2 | CASSDGSGGTQYF
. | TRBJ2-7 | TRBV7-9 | CASSFSSYEQYF
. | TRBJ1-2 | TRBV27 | CASCTFKSGYTF
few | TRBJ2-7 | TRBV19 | CASSTPTGNYEQYF
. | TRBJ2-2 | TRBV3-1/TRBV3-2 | CASSQVPWRGPNTGELFF
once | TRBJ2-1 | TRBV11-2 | CASSPTGTTNNEQFF
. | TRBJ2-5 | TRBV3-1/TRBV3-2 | CASSPWTGGETQYF
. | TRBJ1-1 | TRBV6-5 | CASRRTGGNIPEAFF
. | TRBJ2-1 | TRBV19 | CASKSGSSYNEQFF
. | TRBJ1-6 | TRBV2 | CASSESRGQRSPLHF
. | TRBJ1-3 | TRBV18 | CASSPPGGGNTIYF
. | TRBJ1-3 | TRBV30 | CAWDRGLGNTIYF
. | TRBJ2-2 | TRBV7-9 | CASSPSRGFGELFF
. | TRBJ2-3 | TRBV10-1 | CASASGGQADTQYF
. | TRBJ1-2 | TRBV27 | CASSLLGSLRSGGTPSDYTF
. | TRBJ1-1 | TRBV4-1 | CASSHPVFDTEAFF
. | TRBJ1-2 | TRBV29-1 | CSVDPAGQGAGGYTF
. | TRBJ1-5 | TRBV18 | CASSPEGAPINSNQPQHF